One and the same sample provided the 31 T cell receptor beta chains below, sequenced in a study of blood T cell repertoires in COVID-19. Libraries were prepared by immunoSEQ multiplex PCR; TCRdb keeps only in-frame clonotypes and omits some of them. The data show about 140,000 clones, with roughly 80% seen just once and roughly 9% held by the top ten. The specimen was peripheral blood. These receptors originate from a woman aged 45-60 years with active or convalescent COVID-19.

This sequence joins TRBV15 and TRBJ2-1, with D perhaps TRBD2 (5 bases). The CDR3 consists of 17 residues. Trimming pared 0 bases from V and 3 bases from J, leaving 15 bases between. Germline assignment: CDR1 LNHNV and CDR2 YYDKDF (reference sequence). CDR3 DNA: TGTGCCACCAGCAGAGATCTCCCTAGCAGAGACTACAATGAGCAGTTCTTC. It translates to CATSRDLPSRDYNEQFF. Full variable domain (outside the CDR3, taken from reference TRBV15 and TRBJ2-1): DAMVIQNPRYQVTQFGKPVTLSCSQTLNHNVMYWYQQKSSQAPKLLFHYYDKDFNNEADTPDNFQSRRPNTSFCFLDIRSPGLGDTAMYLCATSRDLPSRDYNEQFFGPGTRLTVL.

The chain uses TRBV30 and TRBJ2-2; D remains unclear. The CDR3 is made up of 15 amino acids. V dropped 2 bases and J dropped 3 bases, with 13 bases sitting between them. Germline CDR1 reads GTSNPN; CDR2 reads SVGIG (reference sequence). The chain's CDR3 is CAWSPRSWYTGELFF. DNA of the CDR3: TGTGCCTGGAGTCCCAGAAGTTGGTACACCGGGGAGCTGTTTTTT.

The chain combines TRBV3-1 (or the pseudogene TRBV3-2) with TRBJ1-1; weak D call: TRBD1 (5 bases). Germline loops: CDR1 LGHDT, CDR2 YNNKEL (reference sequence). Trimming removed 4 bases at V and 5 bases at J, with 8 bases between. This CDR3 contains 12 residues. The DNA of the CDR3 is TGTGCCAGCAGCCTAACAGGTACTGAAGCTTTCTTT. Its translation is CASSLTGTEAFF.

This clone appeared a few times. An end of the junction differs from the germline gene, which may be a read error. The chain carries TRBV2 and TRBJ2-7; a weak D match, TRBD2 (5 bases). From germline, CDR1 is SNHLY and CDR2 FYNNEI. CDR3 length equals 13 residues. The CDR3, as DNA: TGTGCCAGCAGTGCCCGTGCGGACTTACCGCCTTCCTTC. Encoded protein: CASSARADLPPSF.

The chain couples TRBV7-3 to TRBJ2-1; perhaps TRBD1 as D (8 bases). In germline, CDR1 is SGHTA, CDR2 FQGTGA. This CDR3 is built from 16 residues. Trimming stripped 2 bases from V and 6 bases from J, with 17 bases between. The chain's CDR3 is CASSLVPTGGGNEQFF. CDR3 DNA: TGTGCCAGCAGCTTAGTCCCCACAGGGGGGGGCAATGAGCAGTTCTTC.

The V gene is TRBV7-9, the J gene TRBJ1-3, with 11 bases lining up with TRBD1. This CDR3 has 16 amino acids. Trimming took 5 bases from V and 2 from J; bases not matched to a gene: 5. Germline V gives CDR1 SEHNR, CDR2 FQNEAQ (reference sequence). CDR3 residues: CASSTRTGGAGNTIYF. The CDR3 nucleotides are TGTGCCAGCAGCACTAGGACAGGGGGCGCTGGAAACACCATATATTTT.

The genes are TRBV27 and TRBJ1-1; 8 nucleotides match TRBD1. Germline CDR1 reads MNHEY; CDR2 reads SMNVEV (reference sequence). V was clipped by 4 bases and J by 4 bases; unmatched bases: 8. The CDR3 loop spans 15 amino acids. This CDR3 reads CASSWTGSRVTEAFF. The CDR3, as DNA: TGTGCCAGCAGTTGGACAGGGAGTAGAGTCACTGAAGCTTTCTTT.

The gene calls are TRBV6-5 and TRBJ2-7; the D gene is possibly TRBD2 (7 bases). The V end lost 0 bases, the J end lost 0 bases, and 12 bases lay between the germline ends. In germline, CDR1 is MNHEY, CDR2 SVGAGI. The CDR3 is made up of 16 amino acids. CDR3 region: CASSYSNAGASYEQYF. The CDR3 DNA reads TGTGCCAGCAGTTACTCAAATGCGGGGGCCTCCTACGAGCAGTACTTC.

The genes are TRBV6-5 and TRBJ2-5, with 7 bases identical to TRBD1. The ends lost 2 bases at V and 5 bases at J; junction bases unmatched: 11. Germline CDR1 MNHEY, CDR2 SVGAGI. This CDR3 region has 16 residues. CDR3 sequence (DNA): TGTGCCAGCAGTTACCGGGGACAGAATAGGGGGGAGACCCAGTACTTC. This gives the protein CASSYRGQNRGETQYF.

CDR3 nucleotide sequence: TGTGCCACCAGTGACCCCCAGGGGACAGGGAAACTCTACGAGCAGTACTTC. Translated: CATSDPQGTGKLYEQYF. The chain employs TRBV24-1 and TRBJ2-7; TRBD1 matches at 9 bases. The germline V gene encodes CDR1 KGHDR and CDR2 SFDVKD. This CDR3 is built from 17 residues. Trimming took 4 bases from V and 3 from J; bases not matched to a gene: 12.

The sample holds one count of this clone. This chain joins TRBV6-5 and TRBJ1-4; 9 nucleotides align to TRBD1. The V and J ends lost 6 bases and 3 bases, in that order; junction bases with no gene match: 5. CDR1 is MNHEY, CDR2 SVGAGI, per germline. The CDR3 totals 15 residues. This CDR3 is CASSTDRGPNEKLFF. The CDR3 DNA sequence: TGTGCCAGCAGCACGGACAGGGGACCTAATGAAAAACTGTTTTTT.

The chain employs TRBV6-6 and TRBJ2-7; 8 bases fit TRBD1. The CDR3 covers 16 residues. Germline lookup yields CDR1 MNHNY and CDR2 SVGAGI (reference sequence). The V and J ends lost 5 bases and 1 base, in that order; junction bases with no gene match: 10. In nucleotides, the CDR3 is TGTGCCAGCAGTGCGCAGGGGGCGAGGGGTTCCTACGAGCAGTACTTC. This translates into CASSAQGARGSYEQYF.

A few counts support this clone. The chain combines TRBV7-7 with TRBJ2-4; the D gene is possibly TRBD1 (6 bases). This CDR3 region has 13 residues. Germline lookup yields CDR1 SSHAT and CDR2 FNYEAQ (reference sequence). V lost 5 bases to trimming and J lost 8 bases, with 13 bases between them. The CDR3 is CASSRQVGDIQYF. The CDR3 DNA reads TGTGCCAGCAGCCGACAGGTGGGGGACATTCAGTACTTC.

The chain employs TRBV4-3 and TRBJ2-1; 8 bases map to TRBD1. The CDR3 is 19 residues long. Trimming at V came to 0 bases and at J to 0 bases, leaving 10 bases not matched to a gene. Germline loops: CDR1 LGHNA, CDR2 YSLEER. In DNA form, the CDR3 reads TGCGCCAGCAGCCAAGATCCCGGGACAGGCATGAGCTCCTACAATGAGCAGTTCTTC. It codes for CASSQDPGTGMSSYNEQFF.

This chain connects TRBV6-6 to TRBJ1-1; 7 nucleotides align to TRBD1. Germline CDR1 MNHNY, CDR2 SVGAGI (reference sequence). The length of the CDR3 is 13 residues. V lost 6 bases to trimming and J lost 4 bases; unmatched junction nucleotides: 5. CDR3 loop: CASSSWTGTEAFF. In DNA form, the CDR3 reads TGTGCCAGCAGCTCTTGGACAGGCACTGAAGCTTTCTTT.

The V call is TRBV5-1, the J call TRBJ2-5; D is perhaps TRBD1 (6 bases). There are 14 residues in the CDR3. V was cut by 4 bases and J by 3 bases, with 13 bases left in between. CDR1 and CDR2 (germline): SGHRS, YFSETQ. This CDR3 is CASSKDSTKETQYF. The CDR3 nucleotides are TGCGCCAGCAGCAAGGACAGTACTAAAGAGACCCAGTACTTC.

This chain's CDR3 is CASSLGFGTTNYEQYF. Written as DNA, the CDR3 is TGTGCCAGCAGCTTAGGCTTTGGGACTACCAACTACGAGCAGTACTTC. J is TRBJ2-7 and V is TRBV7-2, with 7 positions matching TRBD2. The CDR3 extends over 16 amino acids. V gave up 1 base and J gave up 3 bases; unmatched junction bases: 9. The germline V gene encodes CDR1 SGHTA and CDR2 FQGNSA. Supplemented by reference TRBV7-2 and TRBJ2-7, the full variable domain reads GAGVSQSPSNKVTEKGKDVELRCDPISGHTALYWYRQSLGQGLEFLIYFQGNSAPDKSGLPSDRFSAERTGGSVSTLTIQRTQQEDSAVYLCASSLGFGTTNYEQYFGPGTRLTVT.

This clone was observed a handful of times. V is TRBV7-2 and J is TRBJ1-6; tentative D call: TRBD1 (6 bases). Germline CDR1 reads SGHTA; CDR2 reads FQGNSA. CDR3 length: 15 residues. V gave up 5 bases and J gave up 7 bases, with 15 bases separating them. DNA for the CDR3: TGTGCCAGCAGCCGTGTCACAGGGCAGAATTCACCCCTCCACTTT. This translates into CASSRVTGQNSPLHF.

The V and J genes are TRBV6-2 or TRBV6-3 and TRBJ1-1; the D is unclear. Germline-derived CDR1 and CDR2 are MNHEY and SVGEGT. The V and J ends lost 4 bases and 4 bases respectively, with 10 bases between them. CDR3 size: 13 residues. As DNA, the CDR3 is TGTGCCAGCAGTTTCCCAGGAGGCACTGAAGCTTTCTTT. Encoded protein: CASSFPGGTEAFF.

CDR3 in amino acids: CASSLADRVNYGYTF. Written as DNA, the CDR3 is TGTGCCAGCAGCTTAGCGGACAGGGTTAACTATGGCTACACCTTC. The genes are TRBV7-9 and TRBJ1-2, with TRBD1 identical over 8 bases. CDR3 length: 15 residues. The V gene end was trimmed by 0 bases and the J gene end by 1 base; junction bases not matched to a gene: 1. Per the germline V gene, CDR1 is SEHNR and CDR2 is FQNEAQ (reference sequence).

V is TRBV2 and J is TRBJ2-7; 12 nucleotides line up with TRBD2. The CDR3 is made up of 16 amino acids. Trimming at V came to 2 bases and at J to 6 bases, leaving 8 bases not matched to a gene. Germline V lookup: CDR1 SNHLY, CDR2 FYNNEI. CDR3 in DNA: TGTGCCAGCAGTGAAAGTGAGACTAGCGGGAGCCGCGAGCAGTACTTC. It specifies CASSESETSGSREQYF.

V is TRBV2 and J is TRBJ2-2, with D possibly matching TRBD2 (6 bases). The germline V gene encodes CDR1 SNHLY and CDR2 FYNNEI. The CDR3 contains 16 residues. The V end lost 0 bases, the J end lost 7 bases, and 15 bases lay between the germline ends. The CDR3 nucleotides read TGTGCCAGCAGTGAAGCGCTTGGGGGGAATCTCGGGGAGCTGTTTTTT. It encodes CASSEALGGNLGELFF.

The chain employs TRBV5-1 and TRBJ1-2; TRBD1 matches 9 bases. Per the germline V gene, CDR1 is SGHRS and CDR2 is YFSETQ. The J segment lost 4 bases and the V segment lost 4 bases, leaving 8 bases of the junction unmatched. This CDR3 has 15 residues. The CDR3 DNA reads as TGCGCCAGCAGCACGGCACAGGGGGCAGGCTATGGCTACACCTTC. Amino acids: CASSTAQGAGYGYTF. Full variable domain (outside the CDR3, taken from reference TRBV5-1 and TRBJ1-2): KAGVTQTPRYLIKTRGQQVTLSCSPISGHRSVSWYQQTPGQGLQFLFEYFSETQRNKGNFPGRFSGRQFSNSRSEMNVSTLELGDSALYLCASSTAQGAGYGYTFGSGTRLTVV.

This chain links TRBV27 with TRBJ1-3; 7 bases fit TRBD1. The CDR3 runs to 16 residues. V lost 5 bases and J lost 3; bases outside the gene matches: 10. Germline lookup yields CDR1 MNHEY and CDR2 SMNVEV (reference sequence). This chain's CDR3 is CASSTRQGNLGNTIYF. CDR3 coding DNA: TGTGCCAGCAGTACCCGACAGGGCAATCTTGGAAACACCATATATTTT.

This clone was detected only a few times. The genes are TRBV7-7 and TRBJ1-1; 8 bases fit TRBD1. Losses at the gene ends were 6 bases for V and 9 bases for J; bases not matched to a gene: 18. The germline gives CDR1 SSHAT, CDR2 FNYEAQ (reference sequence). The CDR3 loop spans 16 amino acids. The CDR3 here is CASSSQSTGALGKAFF. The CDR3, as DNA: TGTGCCAGCAGTTCTCAGTCGACAGGGGCGCTGGGTAAAGCTTTCTTT.

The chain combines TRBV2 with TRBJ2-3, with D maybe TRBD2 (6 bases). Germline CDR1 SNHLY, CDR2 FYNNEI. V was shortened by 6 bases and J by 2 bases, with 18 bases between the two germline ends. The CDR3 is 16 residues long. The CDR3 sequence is CASRLTASAFTDTQYF. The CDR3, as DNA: TGTGCCAGCAGGCTGACTGCTAGCGCCTTCACAGATACGCAGTATTTT.

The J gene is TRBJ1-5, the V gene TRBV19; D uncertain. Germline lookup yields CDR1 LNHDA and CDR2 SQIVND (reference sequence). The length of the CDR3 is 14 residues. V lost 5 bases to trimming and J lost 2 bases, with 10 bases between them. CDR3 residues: CASSPKAGNQPQHF. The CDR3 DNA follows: TGTGCCAGTAGTCCCAAAGCGGGCAATCAGCCCCAGCATTTT.

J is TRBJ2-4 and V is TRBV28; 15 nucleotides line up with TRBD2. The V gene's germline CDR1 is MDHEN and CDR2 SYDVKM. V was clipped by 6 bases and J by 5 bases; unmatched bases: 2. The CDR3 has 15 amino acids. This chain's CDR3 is CASRGLAGGENIQYF. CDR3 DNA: TGTGCCAGCAGAGGACTAGCGGGAGGGGAAAACATTCAGTACTTC.

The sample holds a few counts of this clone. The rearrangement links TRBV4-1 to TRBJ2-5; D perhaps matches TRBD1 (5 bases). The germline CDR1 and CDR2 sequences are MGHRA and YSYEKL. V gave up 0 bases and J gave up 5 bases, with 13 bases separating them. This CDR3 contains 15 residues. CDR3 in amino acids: CASSQDGSGMETQYF. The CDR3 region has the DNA TGCGCCAGCAGCCAAGATGGGTCAGGGATGGAGACCCAGTACTTC.

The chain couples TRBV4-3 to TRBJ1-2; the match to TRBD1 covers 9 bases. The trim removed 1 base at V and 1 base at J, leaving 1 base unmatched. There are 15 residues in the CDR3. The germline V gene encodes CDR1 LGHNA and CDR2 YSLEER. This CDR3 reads CASSQGQGVNYGYTF. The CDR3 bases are TGCGCCAGCAGCCAAGGACAGGGGGTTAACTATGGCTACACCTTC.

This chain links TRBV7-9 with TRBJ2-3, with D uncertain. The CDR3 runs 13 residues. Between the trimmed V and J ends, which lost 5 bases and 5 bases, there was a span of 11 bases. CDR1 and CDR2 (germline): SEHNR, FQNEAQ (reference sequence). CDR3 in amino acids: CASSPPLRDTQYF. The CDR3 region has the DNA TGTGCCAGCAGCCCGCCTTTGAGAGATACGCAGTATTTT.